Listed below are T cell receptor beta chains from one sample, sequenced in a study of T cell changes during pregnancy in multiple sclerosis. TCRdb keeps only in-frame clones here, not all; method: immunoSEQ multiplex PCR. The sample carries tens of thousands of clones, around nine tenths recorded once. The specimen was CD4+ T cells from peripheral blood mononuclear cells, collected in the second trimester of pregnancy. All receptors come from a female donor in good health, enrolled as a control in a pregnancy study. Each CDR3 is given with its conserved first and last residue. A D gene is named only where the DNA matches it firmly. Clone size is stated in some rows and not others, as once, few, many or a class when expanded.

size: NA; J: TRBJ1-2; V: TRBV7-8; D: NA; length: 14; CDR3: CASSLETIRSGYTF; DNA: TGTGCCAGCAGCTTAGAGACAATTCGAAGCGGCTACACCTTC
size: NA; J: TRBJ2-2; V: TRBV11-1; D: TRBD1; length: 14; CDR3: CASSRQGPTGELFF; DNA: TGTGCCAGCAGCCGACAGGGACCCACCGGGGAGCTGTTTTTT
size: NA; J: TRBJ2-1; V: TRBV9; D: NA; length: 15; CDR3: CASSVERAGIGEQFF; DNA: TGTGCCAGCAGCGTAGAAAGGGCCGGGATAGGAGAGCAGTTCTTC
size: once; J: TRBJ2-7; V: TRBV6-6; D: TRBD1; length: 14; CDR3: CASSSGQGVGEQYF; DNA: TGTGCCAGCAGCTCCGGACAGGGCGTTGGCGAGCAGTACTTC
size: NA; J: TRBJ2-1; V: TRBV4-2; D: NA; length: 15; CDR3: CASSQDRQMYNEQFF; DNA: TGTGCCAGCAGCCAAGACAGGCAGATGTACAATGAGCAGTTCTTC
size: NA; J: TRBJ2-7; V: TRBV5-6; D: TRBD1; length: 15; CDR3: CASSLVTGGTYEQYF; DNA: TGTGCCAGCAGCTTGGTAACAGGGGGGACCTACGAGCAGTACTTC
size: NA; J: TRBJ2-1; V: TRBV5-4; D: TRBD2; length: 15; CDR3: CASRRGGGEWGEQFF; DNA: TGTGCCAGCCGGCGGGGGGGCGGGGAATGGGGTGAGCAGTTCTTC
size: NA; J: TRBJ2-5; V: TRBV7-6; D: TRBD2; length: 14; CDR3: CASSNGLAAGQQYF; DNA: TGTGCCAGCAGCAACGGACTAGCGGCGGGTCAACAGTACTTC
size: NA; J: TRBJ1-2; V: TRBV10-3; D: TRBD1; length: 15; CDR3: CAISTGGAGENGYTF; DNA: TGTGCCATCAGTACAGGGGGCGCGGGGGAAAATGGCTACACCTTC
size: NA; J: TRBJ1-1; V: TRBV18; D: NA; length: 15; CDR3: CASSPTRGGATEAFF; DNA: TGTGCCAGCTCCCCTACAAGGGGAGGTGCCACTGAAGCTTTCTTT
size: NA; J: TRBJ2-1; V: TRBV7-2; D: TRBD2; length: 19; CDR3: CASSSAGGSGGGVSNEQFF; DNA: TGTGCCAGCAGCTCAGCAGGGGGTTCGGGCGGGGGGGTTAGTAATGAGCAGTTCTTC
size: NA; J: TRBJ2-5; V: TRBV7-3; D: TRBD2; length: 15; CDR3: CASSPAAGGEETQYF; DNA: TGTGCCAGCAGCCCGGCGGCGGGGGGGGAAGAGACCCAGTACTTC
size: few; J: TRBJ2-2; V: TRBV2; D: NA; length: 12; CDR3: CASGIDTGELFF; DNA: TGTGCCAGCGGCATTGACACCGGGGAGCTGTTTTTT
size: NA; J: TRBJ1-2; V: TRBV28; D: TRBD1; length: 13; CDR3: CASSPGGSHGYTF; DNA: TGTGCCAGCAGTCCAGGGGGCTCACATGGCTACACCTTC
size: NA; J: TRBJ2-3; V: TRBV2; D: NA; length: 11; CDR3: CASSIADTQYF; DNA: TGTGCCAGCAGTATAGCGGATACGCAGTATTTT
size: NA; J: TRBJ1-1; V: TRBV2; D: TRBD1; length: 14; CDR3: CASTGQGRGTEAFF; DNA: TGTGCCAGCACCGGACAGGGGAGAGGCACTGAAGCTTTCTTT
size: NA; J: TRBJ1-2; V: TRBV30; D: TRBD1; length: 14; CDR3: CAWRVDRGIGGYTF; DNA: TGTGCCTGGAGGGTCGACAGGGGTATAGGTGGCTACACCTTC
size: NA; J: TRBJ1-5; V: TRBV2; D: NA; length: 12; CDR3: CASSDRGQPQHF; DNA: TGTGCCAGCAGTGACAGGGGCCAGCCCCAGCATTTT
size: NA; J: TRBJ2-3; V: TRBV4-1; D: NA; length: 15; CDR3: CASRTQGFGADTQYF; DNA: TGCGCCAGCAGAACACAGGGCTTTGGCGCAGATACGCAGTATTTT
size: NA; J: TRBJ2-5; V: TRBV7-3; D: TRBD1; length: 15; CDR3: CASSFGTGVGETQYF; DNA: TGTGCCAGCAGCTTTGGGACAGGGGTGGGGGAGACCCAGTACTTC
size: NA; J: TRBJ1-2; V: TRBV10-3; D: NA; length: 13; CDR3: CAISDSLQRGYTF; DNA: TGTGCCATCAGTGATTCCCTCCAGCGTGGCTACACCTTC
size: NA; J: TRBJ2-3; V: TRBV9; D: TRBD2; length: 16; CDR3: CASSEWSGGLTDTQYF; DNA: TGTGCCAGCAGCGAGTGGAGCGGGGGCCTCACAGATACGCAGTATTTT
size: NA; J: TRBJ1-5; V: TRBV10-3; D: NA; length: 14; CDR3: CAISRGGGNQPQHF; DNA: TGTGCCATCAGTAGAGGGGGGGGCAATCAGCCCCAGCATTTT
size: NA; J: TRBJ1-2; V: TRBV7-2; D: NA; length: 15; CDR3: CASSSPRRVEYGYTF; DNA: TGTGCCAGCAGCTCCCCTCGTCGGGTGGAATATGGCTACACCTTC
size: NA; J: TRBJ2-4; V: TRBV4-2; D: NA; length: 15; CDR3: CASSHKGGPLNIQYF; DNA: TGTGCCAGCAGCCACAAGGGGGGGCCTCTAAACATTCAGTACTTC
size: NA; J: TRBJ2-1; V: TRBV7-3; D: NA; length: 15; CDR3: CASSLTSTTYNEQFF; DNA: TGTGCCAGCAGCTTAACTAGCACAACCTACAATGAGCAGTTCTTC
size: NA; J: TRBJ2-7; V: TRBV4-2; D: NA; length: 15; CDR3: CASSQETAKSYEQYF; DNA: TGTGCCAGCAGCCAAGAGACAGCGAAATCCTACGAGCAGTACTTC
size: NA; J: TRBJ2-7; V: TRBV18; D: NA; length: 11; CDR3: CASSPSQEQYF; DNA: TGTGCCAGCTCACCCTCTCAGGAGCAGTACTTC
size: NA; J: TRBJ2-5; V: TRBV6-6; D: NA; length: 12; CDR3: CASTNFQGTQYF; DNA: TGTGCCAGCACGAATTTCCAGGGGACCCAGTACTTC
size: once; J: TRBJ2-3; V: TRBV4-3; D: TRBD1; length: 17; CDR3: CASSQEDRSADTDTQYF; DNA: TGCGCCAGCAGCCAAGAGGACAGGTCTGCCGACACAGATACGCAGTATTTT
size: NA; J: TRBJ1-5; V: TRBV10-3; D: NA; length: 13; CDR3: CATTWESNQPQHF; DNA: TGTGCCACCACTTGGGAGAGCAATCAGCCCCAGCATTTT
size: NA; J: TRBJ2-3; V: TRBV29-1; D: TRBD2; length: 18; CDR3: CSVEDIGLAGGRTDTQYF; DNA: TGCAGCGTTGAAGATATAGGACTAGCGGGGGGTCGAACAGATACGCAGTATTTT
size: NA; J: TRBJ2-5; V: TRBV5-1; D: TRBD2; length: 16; CDR3: CASSLSGAGGQETQYF; DNA: TGCGCCAGCAGCTTGTCCGGAGCGGGGGGGCAAGAGACCCAGTACTTC
size: NA; J: TRBJ1-2; V: TRBV6-5; D: TRBD1; length: 15; CDR3: CASSYPGQGVRGYTF; DNA: TGTGCCAGCAGTTACCCCGGGCAGGGGGTTCGTGGCTACACCTTC
size: NA; J: TRBJ2-1; V: TRBV4-3; D: TRBD2; length: 13; CDR3: CASSQRLAGAPFF; DNA: TGCGCCAGCAGCCAGCGACTAGCGGGGGCCCCGTTCTTC
size: few; J: TRBJ1-2; V: TRBV10-3; D: TRBD1; length: 14; CDR3: CAISGGTGNYGYTF; DNA: TGTGCCATCAGTGGGGGGACAGGGAACTATGGCTACACCTTC
size: NA; J: TRBJ2-3; V: TRBV30; D: NA; length: 11; CDR3: CAWSFIDTQYF; DNA: TGTGCCTGGAGTTTTATAGATACGCAGTATTTT